This TCR beta chain was obtained from a study of technical replicates of blood from several donors. The repertoire was sequenced with immunoSEQ multiplex PCR; TCRdb's copy has only in-frame clones and lacks some. The sample holds 15,000 to 19,000 clones, 80% to 90% seen once. CDR3 length: 12 amino acids. Per the germline V gene, CDR1 is GTSNPN and CDR2 is SVGIG (reference sequence). Trimming shortened V by 4 bases and J by 5 bases, and 9 bases separated the two germline ends. This chain links TRBV30 with TRBJ2-1, with D possibly matching TRBD2 (6 bases). The TCR was taken from a human donor in good health. Sequenced input: PBMCs. The CDR3 DNA sequence: TGTGCCTGGAAAGGGGAGGACAATGAGCAGTTCTTC. It translates to CAWKGEDNEQFF.